Below, one T cell receptor beta chain is given with its context. Its cognate antigen is unknown. The sample is drawn from a study of T cells after yellow fever vaccination. Study results and limitations: Compared with primary, the secondary response was weaker and peaked at day 5, not 15.

Trimming stripped 6 bases from V and 0 bases from J, with 8 bases between. CDR3 length equals 14 residues. TCRdb re-called the 5' RACE reads through MiXCR, storing one row per CDR3 protein. The repertoire holds around 320,000 distinct CDR3 sequences, with approximately 4% as singletons. The V and J genes are TRBV12-3 or TRBV12-4 and TRBJ1-4; a weak D match, TRBD1 (5 bases). This TCR came from a man younger than 35 who received the YFV17D yellow fever vaccine. The sequenced sample was PBMCs, obtained 15 days after the yellow fever booster vaccination. Here the CDR3 reads CASRETATNEKLFF. CDR3 sequence (DNA): TGTGCCAGCAGGGAGACAGCAACTAATGAAAAACTGTTTTTT.